The text below deals with one T cell receptor beta chain. Its antigen target is currently unknown. Base qualities are missing; no much larger clone stands one base away. The data were taken from a study of STAT3 mutations in large granular lymphocyte leukemia (dated by TCRdb to the late 2010s). Regarding the study in general: In roughly half of the longitudinally sequenced T-LGLL patients, canonical activating STAT3 mutations were detected. Over half of the T-LGLL patients were given one or more immunosuppressive therapy regimens, and approximately 41% of the treated patients had a hematologic response. Serial deep sequencing of TCRbeta CDR3 and STAT3 was performed in patients with T-cell large granular lymphocyte leukemia to reconstruct clonal hierarchy and dynamics. From an initial cohort of 207 LGL patients, some 17 representative T-LGLL cases were chosen for longitudinal sequencing of TCRbeta and STAT3. As controls within the study, a couple of patients with natural killer LGL leukemia were also sequenced longitudinally. Patients were sequenced at around 4 time points on average, with the number of samplings per patient ranging from 2 to 8.

The full study reports these points: All T-LGLL patients had at least one immunodominant TCRbeta clonotype, and roughly half had multiple immunodominant subclonotypes. Several patients had a dominant TCR clone burden greater than the STAT3 mutant burden, which suggests that the STAT3 mutation arose secondarily within a clone that had already expanded. Because no samples were available when a clone first appeared, clonal expansion was inferred from samplings taken at other points. Because codominant clonotypes persisted in some patients, a small but highly pathogenic clone may have been missed. In 6 of 18 patients, TCR clonotype switching occurred after therapy, and every newly emerging clone was STAT3 wild type. The linking of therapy response to changes in TCR clonal burden was complicated by variable intervals between samplings and differing treatment regimens.

The CDR3 starts with the cysteine, ends with the phenylalanine, and has 12 residues. The sequence is cut down to CDR3 DNA, 36 bases in frame from base 1. CDR1 SEHNR and CDR2 FQNEAQ are derived from the germline V gene (reference sequence). V drops 5 bases and J drops 14 bases, leaving 13 bases in between. TCRbeta libraries were sequenced on an Illumina MiSeq, averaging around 41,000 productive templates per sample. The immunoSEQ assay, which uses multiplex PCR amplification, was used to generate TCRbeta CDR3 libraries. Regarding the original processing steps: Repertoire diversity was computed as previously defined, with values near 0 indicating extremely monoclonal samples. TCRdb's version of the immuneACCESS table is confined to in-frame rearrangements and falls short of the full clone set. An unresolved V gene accounts for under half of the shortfall where checked; the remainder is of unknown origin. The V and J calls and clone size come from that table; D and trimming were worked out from the DNA. The sample table lists around 39,000 clones, 70% to 90% of them with a count of one. Of the sample, over 0.4% falls within the top ten clones.

DNA was extracted from blood mononuclear cells, and the same DNA was used for both TCR and STAT3 sequencing. Sequenced: PBMCs. This TCR was recovered from a human donor with T large granular lymphocyte leukemia. Some clones in this sample may be carry-over from other donors' samples. The receptor chain draws on TRBV7-9 and TRBJ1-6; the best D guess is TRBD1, with 5 bases matching. The DNA sequence follows: TGTGCCAGCAGCCACCCGGGAGGGGCCCTCCACTTT. Translated, it gives CASSHPGGALHF.